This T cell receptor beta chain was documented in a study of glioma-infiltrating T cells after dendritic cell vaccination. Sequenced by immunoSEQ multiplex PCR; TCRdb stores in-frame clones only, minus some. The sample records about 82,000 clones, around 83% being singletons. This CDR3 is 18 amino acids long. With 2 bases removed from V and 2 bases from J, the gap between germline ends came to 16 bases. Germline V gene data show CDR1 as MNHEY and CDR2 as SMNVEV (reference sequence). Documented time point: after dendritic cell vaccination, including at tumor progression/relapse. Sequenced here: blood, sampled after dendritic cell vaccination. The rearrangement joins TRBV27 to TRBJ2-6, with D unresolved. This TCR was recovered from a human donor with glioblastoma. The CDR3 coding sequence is TGTGCCAGCAGTTTAACTTCCCCAATAAACCCTGGGGCCAACGTCCTGACTTTC. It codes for CASSLTSPINPGANVLTF. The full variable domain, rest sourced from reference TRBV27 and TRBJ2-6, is EAQVTQNPRYLITVTGKKLTVTCSQNMNHEYMSWYRQDPGLGLRQIYYSMNVEVTDKGDVPEGYKVSRKEKRNFPLILESPSPNQTSLYFCASSLTSPINPGANVLTFGAGSRLTVL.